The 21 T cell receptor beta chains presented below share a single source sample, sequenced in a study of cytomegalovirus exposure and HLA in healthy donors. A multiplex PCR was run with 60 Vbeta primers and 13 Jbeta primers. Clones were read by immunoSEQ multiplex PCR, and TCRdb kept only the in-frame ones, dropping some. The table lists 50,000 to 70,000 clones, 70% to 75% of them singletons. The specimen was PBMCs. The receptor set was obtained from a man aged 35 to 55 in good health and CMV-seropositive.

This chain uses TRBV12-5 with TRBJ2-2, with a possible D match to TRBD2 (7 bases). The germline V gene encodes CDR1 LGHNT and CDR2 FRNRAP. Trimming shortened V by 0 bases and J by 9 bases, and 20 bases separated the two germline ends. The CDR3 contains 17 residues. The CDR3 region is CASGLVGAGAPQRELFF. The CDR3 bases are TGTGCTAGTGGTTTGGTGGGGGCGGGGGCCCCCCAAAGGGAGCTGTTTTTT.

This chain connects TRBV7-2 to TRBJ1-2; TRBD1 matches at 10 bases. Per the germline V gene, CDR1 is SGHTA and CDR2 is FQGNSA. V shed 3 bases and J 2 bases; nucleotides not matched to a gene: 6. This CDR3 is built from 16 residues. DNA for the CDR3: TGTGCCAGCAGCTTCGAGGGGACAGGGGTCAACTATGGCTACACCTTC. Amino acids: CASSFEGTGVNYGYTF.

This clone has just a few counts. This sequence joins TRBV5-5 and TRBJ1-6; D is unclear. Looked up from germline, CDR1 is SGHKS and CDR2 is YYEKEE (reference sequence). CDR3 length equals 15 residues. V lost 3 bases and J 5 bases, leaving 12 bases between the germline ends. The CDR3 sequence is CASSWEEGDNSPLHF. The DNA for the CDR3 is TGTGCCAGCAGCTGGGAAGAGGGAGATAATTCACCCCTCCACTTT. The full variable domain, with the rest looked up from reference TRBV5-5 and TRBJ1-6, is DAGVTQSPTHLIKTRGQQVTLRCSPISGHKSVSWYQQVLGQGPQFIFQYYEKEERGRGNFPDRFSARQFPNYSSELNVNALLLGDSALYLCASSWEEGDNSPLHFGNGTRLTVT.

The chain uses TRBV30 and TRBJ2-3; D might be TRBD2 (6 bases). Germline-derived CDR1 and CDR2 are GTSNPN and SVGIG (reference sequence). With 4 bases removed from V and 2 bases from J, the gap between germline ends came to 13 bases. The CDR3 length is 14 residues. CDR3 in DNA: TGTGCCTGGATAGGCGGGGCTGTCACAGATACGCAGTATTTT. It codes for CAWIGGAVTDTQYF.

CDR3: CASSFPSGGDTGELFF. The DNA of the CDR3 is TGTGCCAGCAGCTTCCCTAGCGGGGGGGACACCGGGGAGCTGTTTTTT. The rearrangement uses TRBV7-3 and TRBJ2-2; the match to TRBD2 covers 12 bases. The V segment lost 3 bases and the J segment 3 bases; nucleotides outside the gene matches: 2. Germline V lookup: CDR1 SGHTA, CDR2 FQGTGA. CDR3 length: 16 residues.

V is TRBV5-6 and J is TRBJ2-7; TRBD1 aligns across 10 bases. The CDR3 spans 16 residues. With 2 bases clipped from V and 3 bases from J, the junction kept 8 bases outside the gene matches. Germline CDR1 is SGHDT and CDR2 is YYEEEE. CDR3 bases: TGTGCCAGCAGCTTCTTCCACTGGACAGGGGGCTACGAGCAGTACTTC. Its translation: CASSFFHWTGGYEQYF.

The chain joins TRBV9 to TRBJ2-3, with 8 bases identical to TRBD2. The V gene's germline CDR1 is SGDLS and CDR2 YYNGEE. The CDR3 totals 15 residues. Losses at the gene ends were 3 bases for V and 2 bases for J; bases not matched to a gene: 5. CDR3 DNA sequence: TGTGCCAGCAGCGGATCAGCGGGGGTCACAGATACGCAGTATTTT. It specifies CASSGSAGVTDTQYF.

V usage is TRBV10-2 and J usage is TRBJ2-3; possibly TRBD2 for D (5 bases). The ends were cut back, 2 bases at V and 3 bases at J, with 12 bases in the middle. The CDR3 covers 15 residues. Germline V gene sequence: CDR1 WSHSY, CDR2 SAAADI. The CDR3: CASSEAGGRTDTQYF. In nucleotides, the CDR3 is TGCGCCAGCAGTGAGGCGGGCGGGCGGACAGATACGCAGTATTTT.

This clone showed up just a few times. Other DNA sequences in the same sample also yield this CDR3. The chain joins TRBV4-3 to TRBJ2-2, with 9 bases fitting TRBD2. Germline trimming cut 1 base from V and 2 bases from J; bases unmatched to any gene: 2. The CDR3 totals 16 residues. Germline-derived CDR1 and CDR2 are LGHNA and YSLEER. The CDR3 loop reads CASSQGGGANTGELFF. CDR3 nucleotide sequence: TGCGCCAGCAGCCAAGGCGGGGGGGCCAACACCGGGGAGCTGTTTTTT.

This chain links TRBV4-3 with TRBJ1-1, with D possibly TRBD1 on 5 matching bases. CDR3 size: 12 residues. CDR1 LGHNA and CDR2 YSLEER come from the germline V gene. Trimming stripped 6 bases from V and 2 bases from J, with 7 bases between. The CDR3 loop is CASRWGNTEAFF. In nucleotides, the CDR3 is TGCGCCAGCAGGTGGGGCAACACTGAAGCTTTCTTT.

This rearrangement joins TRBV6-5 to TRBJ1-2; D is ambiguous. Germline V gene lookup returns CDR1 MNHEY and CDR2 SVGAGI. The CDR3 runs to 16 residues. The germline V and J ends were trimmed by 0 bases and 2 bases, with 13 bases remaining between them. The CDR3 reads CASSYSRQNSNYGYTF. The CDR3 nucleotides are TGTGCCAGCAGTTACTCGAGGCAGAACTCAAACTATGGCTACACCTTC.

This clone has only a few counts. This chain connects TRBV5-4 to TRBJ2-7; 7 bases are shared with TRBD1. The V gene end was trimmed by 2 bases and the J gene end by 2 bases; junction bases not matched to a gene: 1. Germline lookup yields CDR1 SGHNT and CDR2 YYREEE (reference sequence). This CDR3 region has 13 residues. CDR3 residues: CASSLGGPYEQYF. The CDR3 bases are TGTGCCAGCAGCTTAGGGGGCCCCTACGAGCAGTACTTC. The full variable domain, rest sourced from reference TRBV5-4 and TRBJ2-7, is ETGVTQSPTHLIKTRGQQVTLRCSSQSGHNTVSWYQQALGQGPQFIFQYYREEENGRGNFPPRFSGLQFPNYSSELNVNALELDDSALYLCASSLGGPYEQYFGPGTRLTVT.

The chain couples TRBV19 to TRBJ1-4; 9 bases are shared with TRBD1. J was trimmed by 8 bases and V by 3 bases; bases with no gene match: 4. Germline CDR1 reads LNHDA; CDR2 reads SQIVND (reference sequence). There are 14 residues in the CDR3. The CDR3 region is CASSIGTGWEKLFF. In nucleotides, the CDR3 is TGTGCCAGTAGTATCGGGACAGGGTGGGAAAAACTGTTTTTT.

The chain links TRBV30 to TRBJ2-3; D is possibly TRBD2 (5 bases). V dropped 4 bases and J dropped 4 bases, with 6 bases sitting between them. This CDR3 has 11 amino acids. Germline loops: CDR1 GTSNPN, CDR2 SVGIG (reference sequence). Here the CDR3 reads CAWTSPDTQYF. The CDR3 DNA is TGTGCCTGGACTAGCCCAGATACGCAGTATTTT.

The rearrangement uses TRBV4-1 and TRBJ2-5, with 7 nucleotides matching TRBD1. Germline lookup yields CDR1 MGHRA and CDR2 YSYEKL. The CDR3 extends over 15 amino acids. The ends lost 0 bases at V and 2 bases at J; junction bases unmatched: 3. The CDR3 bases are TGCGCCAGCAGCCAAGATCCGGGACAGCAAGAGACCCAGTACTTC. The encoded protein is CASSQDPGQQETQYF.

This clone showed up just a few times. This chain joins TRBV2 and TRBJ1-5, with 7 bases aligning to TRBD1. V was pared by 6 bases and J by 6 bases, with 8 bases of the junction left unmatched. The CDR3 runs to 14 residues. Germline V gene data show CDR1 as SNHLY and CDR2 as FYNNEI. CDR3 region: CASRTGKKGQPQHF. CDR3 nucleotide sequence: TGTGCCAGCAGGACAGGGAAGAAGGGTCAGCCCCAGCATTTT.

This clone has just one count. V and J are TRBV4-2 and TRBJ2-3, with 10 nucleotides matching TRBD2. Germline V gene sequence: CDR1 LGHNA, CDR2 YNFKEQ. V dropped 7 bases and J dropped 0; count of bases not matched to a gene: 10. The CDR3 length is 17 residues. The CDR3 DNA is TGTGCCAGCACCGAGACGGTAGCGGGGGGTAGCACAGATACGCAGTATTTT. It yields the protein CASTETVAGGSTDTQYF.

The chain employs TRBV5-1 and TRBJ2-5, with D maybe TRBD1 (6 bases). Germline V gene data show CDR1 as SGHRS and CDR2 as YFSETQ. The V end lost 0 bases, the J end lost 2 bases, and 8 bases lay between the germline ends. The length of the CDR3 is 14 residues. The CDR3 here is CASSLERGQETQYF. The CDR3 DNA is TGCGCCAGCAGCTTGGAGAGGGGGCAAGAGACCCAGTACTTC.

The V gene is TRBV11-2, the J gene TRBJ1-2, with a tentative D call TRBD1 (5 bases). The ends were cut back, 5 bases at V and 6 bases at J, with 16 bases in the middle. Per germline, CDR1 SGHAT and CDR2 FQNNGV. This CDR3 comprises 14 residues. In DNA, the CDR3 is TGTGCCAGCAGCCCCAATGGGGCTGTACATGGCTACACCTTC. Translating it yields CASSPNGAVHGYTF.

This chain connects TRBV2 to TRBJ1-5; D is uncertain. This CDR3 is 14 amino acids long. Germline V gives CDR1 SNHLY, CDR2 FYNNEI. V was shortened by 7 bases and J by 4 bases, with 14 bases between the two germline ends. The CDR3 loop is CASTHNSPNQPQHF. CDR3 DNA: TGTGCCAGCACTCATAACAGCCCTAATCAGCCCCAGCATTTT.

The CDR3 protein is CASSLDGTDNEKLFF. The CDR3 region has the DNA TGTGCCAGCAGCTTGGACGGGACAGACAATGAAAAACTGTTTTTT. This rearrangement joins TRBV5-4 to TRBJ1-4; 7 nucleotides agree with TRBD1. Trimming cost V 0 bases and J 5 bases; bases outside gene matches: 4. Germline CDR1 reads SGHNT; CDR2 reads YYREEE (reference sequence). This CDR3 comprises 15 residues. Combining the CDR3 with reference TRBV5-4 and TRBJ1-4 gives the whole variable domain ETGVTQSPTHLIKTRGQQVTLRCSSQSGHNTVSWYQQALGQGPQFIFQYYREEENGRGNFPPRFSGLQFPNYSSELNVNALELDDSALYLCASSLDGTDNEKLFFGSGTQLSVL.